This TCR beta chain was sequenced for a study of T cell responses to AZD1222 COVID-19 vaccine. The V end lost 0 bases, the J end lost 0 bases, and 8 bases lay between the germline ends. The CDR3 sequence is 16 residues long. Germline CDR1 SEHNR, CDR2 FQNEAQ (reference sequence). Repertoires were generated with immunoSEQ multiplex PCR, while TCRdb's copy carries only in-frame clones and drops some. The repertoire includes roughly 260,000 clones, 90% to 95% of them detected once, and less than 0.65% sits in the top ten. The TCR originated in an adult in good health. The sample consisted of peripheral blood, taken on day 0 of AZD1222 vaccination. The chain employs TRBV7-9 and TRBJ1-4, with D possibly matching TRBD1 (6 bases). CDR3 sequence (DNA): TGTGCCAGCAGCTTAGCACGGACAGCAACTAATGAAAAACTGTTTTTT. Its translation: CASSLARTATNEKLFF.